This TCR beta chain was found in a study of blood T cell repertoires in COVID-19. Study information: Sites across the United States, Italy and Spain contributed samples from acute and convalescent COVID-19. PBMCs, B-cell-depleted T cells, or T cells were the source of the cDNA or gDNA that made up the material.

Trimming cost V 3 bases and J 4 bases; bases outside gene matches: 3. The CDR3 consists of 13 residues. The assay was immunoSEQ multiplex PCR, and TCRdb's table has in-frame clones only and misses some. The table has hundreds of thousands of clones, roughly 89% seen once. This clonotype was sampled from a man between 18 and 35 years old with COVID-19, enrolled during active disease. Sequenced input: peripheral blood. The chain is built from TRBV12-3 or TRBV12-4 and TRBJ2-7; 7 bases are a match to TRBD1. The CDR3 region is CASSFSGQYEQYF. The CDR3 DNA sequence: TGTGCCAGCAGTTTTTCGGGACAGTACGAGCAGTACTTC.